This T cell receptor (beta chain) came from a study of OX40 agonist ivuxolimab in advanced cancers. Study overall: Patients assigned to dose escalation were diagnosed with hepatocellular carcinoma, melanoma, renal cell or head and neck cancer.

Study results and limitations: CD4+ T cells averaged fewer expanded clones than CD8+ T cells. Blood T cells, both CD4+ and CD8+, expanded clonally by week 6 at 0.1 to 3.0 mg/kg.

The V and J ends lost 7 bases and 2 bases respectively, with 9 bases between them. CDR3 size: 11 residues. Germline V gives CDR1 SQVTM, CDR2 ANQGSEA. Sequencing used immunoSEQ multiplex PCR; TCRdb keeps in-frame clones, though not all of them. The data contain roughly 53,000 clones, roughly 88% of them singletons. Remarks on this clone: Its antigen remains unknown.

Sequencing was performed on CD4+ or CD8+ T cells sorted from blood, taken in a trial of the OX40 agonist ivuxolimab. The TCR originated in an adult with an advanced solid tumor such as melanoma, head and neck, liver or kidney cancer. The chain uses TRBV29-1 and TRBJ2-7; D is uncertain. The DNA for the CDR3 is TGCAGCGCCCTCAACACCTACGAGCAGTACTTC. Translated, it gives CSALNTYEQYF.